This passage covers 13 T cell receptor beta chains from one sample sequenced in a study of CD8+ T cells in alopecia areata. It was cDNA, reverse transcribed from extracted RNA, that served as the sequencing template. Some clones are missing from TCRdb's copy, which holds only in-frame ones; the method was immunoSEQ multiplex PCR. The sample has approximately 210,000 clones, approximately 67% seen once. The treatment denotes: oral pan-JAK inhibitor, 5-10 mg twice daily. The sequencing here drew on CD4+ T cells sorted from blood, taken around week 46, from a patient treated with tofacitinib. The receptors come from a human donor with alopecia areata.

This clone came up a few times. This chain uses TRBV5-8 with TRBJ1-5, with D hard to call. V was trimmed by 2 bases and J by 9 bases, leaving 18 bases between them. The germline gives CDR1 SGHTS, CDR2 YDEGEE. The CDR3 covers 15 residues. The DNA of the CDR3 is TGTGCCAGCAGCTTTAAAGCCGGGCCCCGGGGGCCCCAGCATTTT. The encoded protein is CASSFKAGPRGPQHF.

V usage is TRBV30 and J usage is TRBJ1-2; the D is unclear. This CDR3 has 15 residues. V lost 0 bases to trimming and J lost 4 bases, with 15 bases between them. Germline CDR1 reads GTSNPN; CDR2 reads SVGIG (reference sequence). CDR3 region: CAWSVRGSSGYGYTF. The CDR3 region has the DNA TGTGCCTGGAGTGTACGAGGGTCCTCGGGCTATGGCTACACCTTC.

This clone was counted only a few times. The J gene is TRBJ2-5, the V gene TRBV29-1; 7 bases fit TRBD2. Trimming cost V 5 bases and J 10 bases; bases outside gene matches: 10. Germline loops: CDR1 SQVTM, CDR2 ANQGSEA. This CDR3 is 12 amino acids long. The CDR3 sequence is CSVREAGSDQYF. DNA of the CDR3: TGCAGCGTTCGGGAGGCGGGATCAGACCAGTACTTC. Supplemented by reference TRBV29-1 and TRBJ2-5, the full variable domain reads SAVISQKPSRDICQRGTSLTIQCQVDSQVTMMFWYRQQPGQSLTLIATANQGSEATYESGFVIDKFPISRPNLTFSTLTVSNMSPEDSSIYLCSVREAGSDQYFGPGTRLLVL.

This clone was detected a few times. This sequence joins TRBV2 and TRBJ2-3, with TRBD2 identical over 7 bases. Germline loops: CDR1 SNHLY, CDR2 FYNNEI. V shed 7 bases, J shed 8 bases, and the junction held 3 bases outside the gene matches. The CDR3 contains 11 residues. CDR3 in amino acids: CASTRGVTQYF. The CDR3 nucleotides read TGTGCCAGCACCCGGGGGGTTACGCAGTATTTT.

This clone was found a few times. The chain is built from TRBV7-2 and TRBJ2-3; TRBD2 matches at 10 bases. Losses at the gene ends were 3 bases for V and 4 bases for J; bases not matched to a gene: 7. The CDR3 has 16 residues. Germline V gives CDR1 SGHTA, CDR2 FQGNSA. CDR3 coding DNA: TGTGCCAGCAGCTTTTTAGCGGGGGGCCTGTCAGATACGCAGTATTTT. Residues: CASSFLAGGLSDTQYF.

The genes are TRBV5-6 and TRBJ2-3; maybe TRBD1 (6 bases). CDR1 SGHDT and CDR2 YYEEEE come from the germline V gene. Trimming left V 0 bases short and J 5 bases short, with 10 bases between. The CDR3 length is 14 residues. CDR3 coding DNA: TGTGCCAGCAGCTTGGAAGGGACAATAGATACGCAGTATTTT. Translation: CASSLEGTIDTQYF.

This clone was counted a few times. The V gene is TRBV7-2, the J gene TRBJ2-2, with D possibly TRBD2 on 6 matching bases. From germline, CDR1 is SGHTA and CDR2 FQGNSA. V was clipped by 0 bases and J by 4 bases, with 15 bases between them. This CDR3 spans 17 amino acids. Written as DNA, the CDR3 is TGTGCCAGCAGCTTAGCGCTCAGCGGGCTCGGCACCGGGGAGCTGTTTTTT. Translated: CASSLALSGLGTGELFF. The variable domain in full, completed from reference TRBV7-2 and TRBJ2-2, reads GAGVSQSPSNKVTEKGKDVELRCDPISGHTALYWYRQSLGQGLEFLIYFQGNSAPDKSGLPSDRFSAERTGGSVSTLTIQRTQQEDSAVYLCASSLALSGLGTGELFFGEGSRLTVL.

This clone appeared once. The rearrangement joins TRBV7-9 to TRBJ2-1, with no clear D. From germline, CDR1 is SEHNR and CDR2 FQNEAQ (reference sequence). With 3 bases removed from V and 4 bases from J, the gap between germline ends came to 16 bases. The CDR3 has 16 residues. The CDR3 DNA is TGTGCCAGCAGCTTTCGATCAGTCGGCAGGTACAATGAGCAGTTCTTC. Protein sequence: CASSFRSVGRYNEQFF.

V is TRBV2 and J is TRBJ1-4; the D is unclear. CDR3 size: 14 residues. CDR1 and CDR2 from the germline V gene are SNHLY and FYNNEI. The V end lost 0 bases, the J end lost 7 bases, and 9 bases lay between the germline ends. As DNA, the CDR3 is TGTGCCAGCAGTGAAGCCGGAGGCAGTGAAAAACTGTTTTTT. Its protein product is CASSEAGGSEKLFF. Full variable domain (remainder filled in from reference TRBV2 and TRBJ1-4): EPEVTQTPSHQVTQMGQEVILRCVPISNHLYFYWYRQILGQKVEFLVSFYNNEISEKSEIFDDQFSVERPDGSNFTLKIRSTKLEDSAMYFCASSEAGGSEKLFFGSGTQLSVL.

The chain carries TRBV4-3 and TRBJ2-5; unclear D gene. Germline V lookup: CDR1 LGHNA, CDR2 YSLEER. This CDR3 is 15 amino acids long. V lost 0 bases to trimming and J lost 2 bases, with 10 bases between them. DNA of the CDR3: TGCGCCAGCAGCCAAGATCCCCGACGGCAAGAGACCCAGTACTTC. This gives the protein CASSQDPRRQETQYF.

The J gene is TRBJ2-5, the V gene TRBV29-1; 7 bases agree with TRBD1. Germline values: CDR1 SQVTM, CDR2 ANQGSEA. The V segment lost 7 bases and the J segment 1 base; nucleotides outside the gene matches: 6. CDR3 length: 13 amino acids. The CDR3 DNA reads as TGCAGCGGGATGGGGGACAGCCAAGAGACCCAGTACTTC. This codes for CSGMGDSQETQYF.

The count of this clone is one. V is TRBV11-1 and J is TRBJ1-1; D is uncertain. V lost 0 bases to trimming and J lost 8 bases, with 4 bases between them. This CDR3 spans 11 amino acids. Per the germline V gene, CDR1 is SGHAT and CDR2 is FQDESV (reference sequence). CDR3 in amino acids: CASSLAEEAFF. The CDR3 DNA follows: TGTGCCAGCAGCTTAGCCGAGGAAGCTTTCTTT.

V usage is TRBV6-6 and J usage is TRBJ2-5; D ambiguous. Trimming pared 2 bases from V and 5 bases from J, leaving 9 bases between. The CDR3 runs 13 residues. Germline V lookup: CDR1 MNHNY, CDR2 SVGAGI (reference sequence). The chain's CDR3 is CASSYGSLETQYF. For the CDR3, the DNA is TGTGCCAGCAGTTACGGGTCGCTGGAGACCCAGTACTTC.